The 20 T cell receptor beta chains below were found in one sample sequenced in a study of PD-1 blockade in classical Hodgkin lymphoma. Each patient experienced a relapse that followed autologous stem cell transplantation, and brentuximab vedotin exposure varied. Some clones are missing from TCRdb's copy, which holds only in-frame ones; the method was immunoSEQ multiplex PCR. Of approximately 90,000 clones listed, nearly 95% are singletons. The specimen comprised peripheral blood mononuclear cells (PBMCs), sampled before the second cycle of nivolumab. These receptors came from a human donor with classical Hodgkin lymphoma.

J is TRBJ2-7 and V is TRBV27; 8 positions agree with TRBD2. This CDR3 region has 16 residues. The germline V gene has CDR1 MNHEY and CDR2 SMNVEV (reference sequence). Trimming at V came to 3 bases and at J to 1 base, leaving 8 bases not matched to a gene. The CDR3 spells CASSFTASGLSYEQYF. CDR3 DNA sequence: TGTGCCAGCAGTTTTACCGCTAGCGGGCTTTCCTACGAGCAGTACTTC.

The chain has TRBV20-1 and TRBJ1-1, with a tentative D call TRBD1 (5 bases). Per the germline V gene, CDR1 is DFQATT and CDR2 is SNEGSKA (reference sequence). The CDR3 is made up of 11 amino acids. With 6 bases removed from V and 6 bases from J, the gap between germline ends came to 11 bases. The CDR3 DNA sequence: TGCAGTGCAACTAGGGGTGCTGAAGCTTTCTTT. Protein product: CSATRGAEAFF.

The chain links TRBV4-1 to TRBJ2-7; 8 bases are a match to TRBD2. The V gene end was trimmed by 2 bases and the J gene end by 4 bases; junction bases not matched to a gene: 19. CDR1 is MGHRA and CDR2 is YSYEKL in the germline V gene. The CDR3 loop spans 19 amino acids. The CDR3 sequence is CASSQLNIPTSGYYYEQYF. Written as DNA, the CDR3 is TGCGCCAGCAGCCAACTAAACATCCCTACTAGCGGATATTATTACGAGCAGTACTTC.

The V call is TRBV27, the J call TRBJ2-5, with D possibly matching TRBD2 (6 bases). Trimming pared 6 bases from V and 5 bases from J, leaving 19 bases between. The CDR3 extends over 15 amino acids. Germline CDR1 is MNHEY and CDR2 is SMNVEV (reference sequence). CDR3: CASSGGWEFGETQYF. DNA for the CDR3: TGTGCCAGCAGCGGAGGGTGGGAGTTCGGGGAGACCCAGTACTTC.

In its sample, this clone was seen a few times. This chain links TRBV28 with TRBJ1-2; 9 positions match TRBD1. The CDR3 is 14 amino acids. Per germline, CDR1 MDHEN and CDR2 SYDVKM. Germline trimming cut 3 bases from V and 9 bases from J; bases unmatched to any gene: 8. In DNA form, the CDR3 reads TGTGCCAGCAGTTTCTTAGGGACAGGGTCCAGCTACACCTTC. As protein: CASSFLGTGSSYTF.

The chain is built from TRBV6-6 and TRBJ2-5; D is unclear. The closer fit of TRBJ2-7 to the DNA end suggests the J call may be wrong. The CDR3 spans 11 residues. Germline V gene sequence: CDR1 MNHNY, CDR2 SVGAGI (reference sequence). CDR3 DNA sequence: TGTGCCAGCAGTCGACACTACGAGCAGTACTTC. Translation gives CASSRHYEQYF.

The rearrangement uses TRBV9 and TRBJ2-7; the match to TRBD1 covers 9 bases. The J segment lost 3 bases and the V segment lost 0 bases, leaving 7 bases of the junction unmatched. CDR1 SGDLS and CDR2 YYNGEE come from the germline V gene. The CDR3 is 16 residues long. CDR3 coding DNA: TGTGCCAGCAGCGTAGAAGCCGGGACAGGGCTCTACGAGCAGTACTTC. Its protein product is CASSVEAGTGLYEQYF.

The rearrangement joins TRBV11-3 to TRBJ2-7; D is uncertain. There are 14 residues in the CDR3. Germline loops: CDR1 SGHNT, CDR2 YENEEA. The V and J ends lost 5 bases and 6 bases respectively, with 17 bases between them. This chain's CDR3 is CASSPTPNHGEQYF. The CDR3 bases are TGTGCCAGCAGCCCTACGCCCAATCACGGCGAGCAGTACTTC.

V gene TRBV7-9 combines with J gene TRBJ2-2; 8 bases line up with TRBD2. The junction had 15 bases not matched to a gene; V was cut back by 0 bases and J by 9 bases. This CDR3 region has 18 residues. Germline loops: CDR1 SEHNR, CDR2 FQNEAQ (reference sequence). The CDR3 coding sequence is TGTGCCAGCAGCTTAGCCCCGGGGGTAGCGGGAAACCCGAGGGAGCTGTTTTTT. Translating it yields CASSLAPGVAGNPRELFF.

DNA of the CDR3: TGTGCCAGCAGTGAGTCCGCCGCGGCAAAACTGTTTTTT. It specifies CASSESAAAKLFF. The rearrangement joins TRBV2 to TRBJ1-4; D unresolved. CDR1 and CDR2 (germline): SNHLY, FYNNEI. The V end was cut by 3 bases, the J end by 10 bases, with 12 bases between. CDR3 length: 13 residues.

This chain uses TRBV19 with TRBJ2-5, with 8 bases aligning to TRBD2. The junction had 11 bases not matched to a gene; V was cut back by 6 bases and J by 5 bases. CDR3 size: 15 residues. CDR1 is LNHDA and CDR2 is SQIVND in the germline V gene (reference sequence). CDR3 coding DNA: TGTGCCAGTAGCCAAGCCGGGACTAGTTACGAGACCCAGTACTTC. This translates into CASSQAGTSYETQYF.

The chain recombines TRBV7-9 with TRBJ2-7, with 7 bases matching TRBD2. V lost 3 bases and J lost 1; bases outside the gene matches: 3. The CDR3 covers 14 residues. Germline CDR1 SEHNR, CDR2 FQNEAQ (reference sequence). CDR3 DNA: TGTGCCAGCAGCTTTTATAGCGGGTCCTACGAGCAGTACTTC. It encodes CASSFYSGSYEQYF.

The chain is built from TRBV7-9 and TRBJ2-3; 14 bases agree with TRBD2. The CDR3 spans 18 residues. Germline CDR1 is SEHNR and CDR2 is FQNEAQ (reference sequence). With 5 bases clipped from V and 5 bases from J, the junction kept 12 bases outside the gene matches. The CDR3 DNA reads as TGTGCCAGCAGCCCCCCCATGACTAGCGGGAGGGCCAGAGATACGCAGTATTTT. Its translation: CASSPPMTSGRARDTQYF.

This clone was counted once. The CDR3 here is CASSPPAGQIDYGYTF. The CDR3 DNA reads as TGTGCCAGCTCACCACCGGCGGGACAGATTGACTATGGCTACACCTTC. The V and J genes are TRBV18 and TRBJ1-2, with TRBD1 identical over 7 bases. Trimming at V came to 0 bases and at J to 3 bases, leaving 7 bases not matched to a gene. CDR1 is KGHSH and CDR2 is LQKENI in the germline V gene. The CDR3 is made up of 16 amino acids.

This chain connects TRBV28 to TRBJ1-1; TRBD1 matches at 7 bases. V was pared by 2 bases and J by 7 bases, with 13 bases of the junction left unmatched. The CDR3 contains 16 residues. Germline assignment: CDR1 MDHEN and CDR2 SYDVKM. The chain's CDR3 is CASSLPYPGTVDEAFF. For the CDR3, the DNA is TGTGCCAGCAGTTTACCTTACCCGGGGACAGTCGATGAAGCTTTCTTT.

The rearrangement joins TRBV7-9 to TRBJ1-2; D call uncertain. CDR1 is SEHNR and CDR2 is FQNEAQ in the germline V gene (reference sequence). This CDR3 has 13 amino acids. V was pared by 4 bases and J by 4 bases, with 10 bases between. CDR3 loop: CASSSQALYGYTF. CDR3 in DNA: TGTGCCAGCAGCTCCCAGGCACTCTATGGCTACACCTTC.

The gene calls are TRBV5-1 and TRBJ2-7; 8 bases match TRBD2. V trimming: 3 bases; J trimming: 1 base; junction bases outside the gene matches: 15. Germline V gives CDR1 SGHRS, CDR2 YFSETQ. The CDR3 loop spans 18 amino acids. The CDR3 sequence is CASSSGLAYAPDSYEQYF. CDR3 coding DNA: TGCGCCAGCAGCTCTGGACTAGCCTACGCCCCGGATTCCTACGAGCAGTACTTC.

V is TRBV27 and J is TRBJ2-1, with 7 bases lining up with TRBD1. CDR3 length: 17 amino acids. Germline CDR1 reads MNHEY; CDR2 reads SMNVEV (reference sequence). J lost 8 bases, V lost 4 bases, and 17 bases had no gene match. The CDR3 sequence: CASSSQLGTAGMYEQFF. The CDR3 DNA sequence: TGTGCCAGCAGTTCGCAATTGGGGACAGCTGGTATGTATGAGCAGTTCTTC.

The gene calls are TRBV28 and TRBJ2-1; the match to TRBD2 covers 9 bases. V was clipped by 0 bases and J by 0 bases; unmatched bases: 6. The CDR3 has 18 residues. The germline V gene encodes CDR1 MDHEN and CDR2 SYDVKM. CDR3 coding DNA: TGTGCCAGCAGTTTATGGGTAAGCGGGAGGCGCTCCTACAATGAGCAGTTCTTC. This gives the protein CASSLWVSGRRSYNEQFF.

The chain uses TRBV2 and TRBJ2-5; 14 bases are shared with TRBD2. Germline V CDR1 and CDR2: SNHLY, FYNNEI. V lost 7 bases, J lost 4 bases, and 5 bases stayed unmatched. This CDR3 contains 15 residues. CDR3 nucleotides: TGTGCCAGCACCCTTGGGACTAGCGGGAGAGAGACCCAGTACTTC. It translates to CASTLGTSGRETQYF.